A single sample gave rise to the 10 T cell receptor beta chains below, sequenced in a study of shared clonotypes between healthy human individuals. The repertoire was sequenced with immunoSEQ multiplex PCR; TCRdb's copy has only in-frame clones and lacks some. The table shows about 1 million clones, with approximately 70% occurring only once. Input material: memory CD4+ T cells sorted from blood. Stated subset: CD45RA-negative fraction. The receptors come from a young man in good health.

This chain uses TRBV25-1 with TRBJ1-1; D possibly corresponds to TRBD1 (5 bases). The CDR3 loop spans 16 amino acids. CDR1 is MGHDK, CDR2 SYGVNS, per germline. Between the trimmed V and J ends, which lost 4 bases and 4 bases, there was a span of 19 bases. The CDR3, as DNA: TGTGCCAGCAGTGCGGGGACTGGCTGGGACCCCACTGAAGCTTTCTTT. This codes for CASSAGTGWDPTEAFF.

Of note for this clone: Other DNA sequences from this sample encode an identical CDR3 as well. V is TRBV4-3 and J is TRBJ2-3; D possibly corresponds to TRBD2 (5 bases). V was cut by 4 bases and J by 0 bases, with 11 bases left in between. The CDR3 runs to 15 residues. Germline CDR1 reads LGHNA; CDR2 reads YSLEER. Written as DNA, the CDR3 is TGCGCCAGCAGCCGGAGGACGCCAAGCACAGATACGCAGTATTTT. Translating it yields CASSRRTPSTDTQYF.

This chain joins TRBV6-6 and TRBJ2-7; D may be TRBD2 (5 bases). The CDR3 is 13 amino acids. Germline assignment: CDR1 MNHNY and CDR2 SVGAGI (reference sequence). V lost 4 bases and J 7 bases, leaving 14 bases between the germline ends. The CDR3 nucleotides read TGTGCCAGCAGTTTGGCGGGTCTTGGGGAGCAGTACTTC. It is translated as CASSLAGLGEQYF.

The V call is TRBV14, the J call TRBJ1-2; D is ambiguous. The germline V gene encodes CDR1 SGHDN and CDR2 FVKESK. Trimming removed 1 base at V and 1 base at J, with 13 bases between. There are 16 residues in the CDR3. CDR3 sequence reads: CASSQGTRARNYGYTF. The CDR3 bases are TGTGCCAGCAGCCAAGGTACACGAGCCCGTAACTATGGCTACACCTTC. The full variable domain, rest sourced from reference TRBV14 and TRBJ1-2, is EAGVTQFPSHSVIEKGQTVTLRCDPISGHDNLYWYRRVMGKEIKFLLHFVKESKQDESGMPNNRFLAERTGGTYSTLKVQPAELEDSGVYFCASSQGTRARNYGYTFGSGTRLTVV.

This clone was seen repeatedly, ten times or more. The rearrangement joins TRBV14 to TRBJ1-1, with D tentatively TRBD1 (6 bases). The CDR3 extends over 11 amino acids. Germline CDR1 is SGHDN and CDR2 is FVKESK. The V end lost 6 bases, the J end lost 4 bases, and 6 bases lay between the germline ends. The CDR3 reads CASRGATEAFF. DNA for the CDR3: TGTGCCAGCAGGGGGGCCACTGAAGCTTTCTTT.

The chain carries TRBV19 and TRBJ2-6, with D hard to call. The CDR3 covers 17 residues. Germline V gene lookup returns CDR1 LNHDA and CDR2 SQIVND (reference sequence). V was pared by 5 bases and J by 1 base, with 15 bases between. CDR3 DNA: TGTGCCAGTAGTGGGCTATCATCTCTATCTGGGGCCAACGTCCTGACTTTC. Residues: CASSGLSSLSGANVLTF.

The gene calls are TRBV2 and TRBJ1-6, with 7 bases aligning to TRBD1. V lost 6 bases and J lost 5; bases outside the gene matches: 7. The germline gives CDR1 SNHLY, CDR2 FYNNEI. This CDR3 is built from 15 residues. The CDR3 loop is CASRPRQGDNSPLHF. CDR3 sequence (DNA): TGTGCCAGCAGACCCCGACAGGGCGATAATTCACCCCTCCACTTT.

The rearrangement joins TRBV6-4 to TRBJ1-1, with TRBD1 matching over 7 bases. V was pared by 5 bases and J by 5 bases, with 5 bases of the junction left unmatched. Germline CDR1 and CDR2: MRHNA and SNTAGT. This CDR3 has 13 amino acids. The CDR3 region has the DNA TGTGCCAGCAGTAACCGACAGGGAACTGAAGCTTTCTTT. It codes for CASSNRQGTEAFF.

The V gene is TRBV15, the J gene TRBJ2-3; 13 bases are a match to TRBD2. V trimming: 8 bases; J trimming: 2 bases; junction bases outside the gene matches: 10. Germline CDR1 LNHNV, CDR2 YYDKDF (reference sequence). CDR3 length: 17 residues. This CDR3 reads CATQRWTSGSSTDTQYF. The CDR3 nucleotides are TGTGCCACCCAACGGTGGACTAGCGGGAGCTCCACAGATACGCAGTATTTT.

The genes are TRBV6-5 and TRBJ2-2; possibly TRBD2 for D (6 bases). CDR1 MNHEY and CDR2 SVGAGI come from the germline V gene. This CDR3 region has 16 residues. V shed 4 bases and J shed 0 bases, with 12 bases lying between them. The CDR3, as DNA: TGTGCCAGCAGTTGGGGGGTTTACTCGAACACCGGGGAGCTGTTTTTT. Protein sequence: CASSWGVYSNTGELFF.